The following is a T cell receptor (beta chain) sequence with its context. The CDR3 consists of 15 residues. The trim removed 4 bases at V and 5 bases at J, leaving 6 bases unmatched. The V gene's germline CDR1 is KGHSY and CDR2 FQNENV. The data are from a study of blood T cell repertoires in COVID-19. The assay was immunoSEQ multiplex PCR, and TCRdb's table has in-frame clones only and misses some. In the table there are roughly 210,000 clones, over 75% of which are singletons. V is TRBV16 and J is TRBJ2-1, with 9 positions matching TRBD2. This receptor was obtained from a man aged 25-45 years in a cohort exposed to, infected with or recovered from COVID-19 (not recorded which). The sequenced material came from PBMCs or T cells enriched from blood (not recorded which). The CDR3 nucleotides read TGTGCCAGCAGCCCCGCGGTAGCGGGAGACAATGAGCAGTTCTTC. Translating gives CASSPAVAGDNEQFF.